Reported below is one T cell receptor (beta chain). Measured with immunoSEQ multiplex PCR; TCRdb has only the in-frame clones, and not every one. This sample has tens of thousands of clones, with around nine tenths found just once. This entry is derived from a study of T cell changes during pregnancy in multiple sclerosis. V shed 1 base and J shed 8 bases, with 5 bases lying between them. The CDR3 covers 12 residues. Germline CDR1 reads SGHTA; CDR2 reads FQGNSA. The sequence was obtained from a female donor with multiple sclerosis, enrolled in a pregnancy study. The chain combines TRBV7-2 with TRBJ1-4; no clear D. Sample: peripheral blood, taken in the second trimester of pregnancy. The CDR3 sequence: CASSLVEEKLFF. The CDR3 nucleotides are TGTGCCAGCAGCTTAGTAGAGGAAAAACTGTTTTTT.